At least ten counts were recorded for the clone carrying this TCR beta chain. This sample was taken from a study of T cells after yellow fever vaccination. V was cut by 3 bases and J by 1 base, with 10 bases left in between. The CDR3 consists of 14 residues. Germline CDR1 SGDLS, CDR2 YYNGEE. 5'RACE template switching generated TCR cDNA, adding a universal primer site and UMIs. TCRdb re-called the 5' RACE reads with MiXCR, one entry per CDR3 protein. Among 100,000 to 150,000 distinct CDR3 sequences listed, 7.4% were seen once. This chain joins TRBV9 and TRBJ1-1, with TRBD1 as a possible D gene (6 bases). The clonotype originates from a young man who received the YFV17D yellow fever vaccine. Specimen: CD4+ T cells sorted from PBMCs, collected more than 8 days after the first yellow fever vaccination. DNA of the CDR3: TGTGCCAGCAGCGCCGGACAGCCGAACACTGAAGCTTTCTTT. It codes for CASSAGQPNTEAFF.